Below, one T cell receptor (beta chain) is given with its context. Antigen: not known. This specimen belongs to a study of CD8 T cells in ankylosing spondylitis. Study findings and constraints: The study identified a TCR beta motif of 7 or 8 highly homologous variants that appeared characteristic of ankylosing spondylitis blood.

The CDR3 loop spans 15 amino acids. V lost 2 bases and J 3 bases, leaving 11 bases between the germline ends. Looked up from germline, CDR1 is LNHNV and CDR2 is YYDKDF (reference sequence). As the method for making TCR beta libraries, quantitative 5'-RACE with molecular barcodes was used. Each CDR3 protein is one row after TCRdb ran MiXCR on the 5' RACE reads. The sample consists of hundreds of thousands of distinct CDR3 sequences, approximately 10% of them appearing once. This chain uses TRBV15 with TRBJ2-1, with D possibly being TRBD1 (5 bases). This receptor was identified in a male donor with ankylosing spondylitis. Sequenced material: blood, either unsorted or a sorted T cell fraction (not recorded which). The chain's CDR3 is CATSRTSTVYNEQFF. CDR3 nucleotide sequence: TGTGCCACCAGCAGAACATCGACAGTCTACAATGAGCAGTTCTTC. Filled out from reference TRBV15 and TRBJ2-1, the complete variable domain reads DAMVIQNPRYQVTQFGKPVTLSCSQTLNHNVMYWYQQKSSQAPKLLFHYYDKDFNNEADTPDNFQSRRPNTSFCFLDIRSPGLGDTAMYLCATSRTSTVYNEQFFGPGTRLTVL.